Described below is a single TCR beta chain sequence and its context. Its antigen is unidentified. This CDR3 spans 12 amino acids. Unmatched junction bases numbered 4, after V lost 4 bases and J lost 10 bases. Germline lookup yields CDR1 SNHLY and CDR2 FYNNEI. The PCR made use of 60 Vbeta and 13 Jbeta primers. The protocol was immunoSEQ multiplex PCR, while the TCRdb copy is restricted to in-frame clones and leaves out a portion. The sample holds more than 90,000 clones. The data derive from a study of cytomegalovirus exposure and HLA in healthy donors. Regarding the study as a whole: A cluster of highly shared sequence variants was likely a sequencing artifact.

This TCR was sampled from a middle-aged man in good health and CMV-seropositive. The chain recombines TRBV2 with TRBJ2-1, with 7 bases aligning to TRBD2. What was sequenced was PBMCs. CDR3 in DNA: TGTGCCAGCAGTGTGGGTAGCGGGGAGCAGTTCTTC. As protein: CASSVGSGEQFF.